A single sample is the source of the 14 T cell receptor beta chains below, sequenced in a study of shared clonotypes between healthy human individuals. The protocol was immunoSEQ multiplex PCR, while the TCRdb copy is restricted to in-frame clones and leaves out a portion. The profile shows approximately 2,000,000 clones, roughly 93% of them singletons. CD45RO-negative, CCR7-selected cells formed the naive CD8 fraction, which excluded terminally differentiated effector memory CD45RA+ cells. Source material: naive CD8+ T cells from PBMCs. These receptors were collected from a man younger than 35 in good health. Some clones in this sample may be carry-over from other donors' samples.

The rearrangement joins TRBV2 to TRBJ2-1; D is unclear. V lost 6 bases to trimming and J lost 6 bases, with 15 bases between them. CDR1 SNHLY and CDR2 FYNNEI come from the germline V gene. The CDR3 sequence is 14 residues long. CDR3 sequence (DNA): TGTGCCAGCAGCCCGGGCCCGGTGGGCAATGAGCAGTTCTTC. It encodes CASSPGPVGNEQFF.

The chain recombines TRBV4-1 with TRBJ2-3; 14 positions match TRBD2. CDR1 MGHRA and CDR2 YSYEKL come from the germline V gene. This CDR3 spans 17 amino acids. V was pared by 4 bases and J by 0 bases, with 3 bases of the junction left unmatched. The CDR3 nucleotides are TGCGCCAGCAGCCGATGGACTAGCGGGAGGAGCACAGATACGCAGTATTTT. The encoded protein is CASSRWTSGRSTDTQYF.

The rearrangement joins TRBV7-2 to TRBJ2-7; 8 bases fit TRBD2. The germline V gene has CDR1 SGHTA and CDR2 FQGNSA. V dropped 6 bases and J dropped 1; count of bases not matched to a gene: 8. There are 15 residues in the CDR3. CDR3 loop: CASSDRTSQSYEQYF. The DNA for the CDR3 is TGTGCCAGCAGTGATCGGACTAGCCAATCCTACGAGCAGTACTTC.

The chain is built from TRBV10-3 and TRBJ2-7; a weak D match, TRBD2 (6 bases). Germline V CDR1 and CDR2: ENHRY, SYGVKD. V was shortened by 4 bases and J by 0 bases, with 13 bases between the two germline ends. The CDR3 has 15 amino acids. The CDR3, as DNA: TGTGCCATCAGTGGGACTAACCCTCTCTCCTACGAGCAGTACTTC. This gives the protein CAISGTNPLSYEQYF.

The chain uses TRBV5-8 and TRBJ1-1; D not certain. Trimming removed 6 bases from V and 3 bases from J, with 12 bases in between. CDR1 and CDR2 (germline): SGHTS, YDEGEE. The CDR3 covers 13 residues. As DNA, the CDR3 is TGTGCCAGCACAATAATTGCGGACACTGAAGCTTTCTTT. Protein: CASTIIADTEAFF.

The V gene is TRBV4-3, the J gene TRBJ2-5; 7 bases match TRBD1. Germline lookup yields CDR1 LGHNA and CDR2 YSLEER. The V gene end was trimmed by 0 bases and the J gene end by 5 bases; junction bases not matched to a gene: 9. This CDR3 has 16 amino acids. Written as DNA, the CDR3 is TGCGCCAGCAGCCAAGATGAGAGGGGGCTTTCGGAGACCCAGTACTTC. Its protein product is CASSQDERGLSETQYF.

The V call is TRBV27, the J call TRBJ1-2; D ambiguous. Germline CDR1 reads MNHEY; CDR2 reads SMNVEV (reference sequence). With 2 bases removed from V and 0 bases from J, the gap between germline ends came to 10 bases. This CDR3 region has 15 residues. CDR3 region: CASSLRANTNYGYTF. The CDR3 DNA reads TGTGCCAGCAGTTTAAGGGCAAATACTAACTATGGCTACACCTTC.

J is TRBJ1-1 and V is TRBV5-4; D possibly corresponds to TRBD1 (5 bases). CDR1 and CDR2 from the germline V gene are SGHNT and YYREEE (reference sequence). Trimming stripped 4 bases from V and 2 bases from J, with 12 bases between. CDR3 length equals 14 residues. For the CDR3, the DNA is TGTGCCAGCAGCCCCACGGGGGGAAACACTGAAGCTTTCTTT. This gives the protein CASSPTGGNTEAFF.

V and J are TRBV28 and TRBJ2-1, with 10 bases aligning to TRBD2. The CDR3 contains 18 residues. Germline V gene lookup returns CDR1 MDHEN and CDR2 SYDVKM. V dropped 2 bases and J dropped 3; count of bases not matched to a gene: 10. CDR3 in DNA: TGTGCCAGCAGTTTACCAACCCGGACTAGCGGACGCTACAATGAGCAGTTCTTC. This gives the protein CASSLPTRTSGRYNEQFF.

This chain uses TRBV28 with TRBJ1-5; 7 nucleotides match TRBD1. V dropped 7 bases and J dropped 7; count of bases not matched to a gene: 13. Per the germline V gene, CDR1 is MDHEN and CDR2 is SYDVKM. There are 15 residues in the CDR3. DNA of the CDR3: TGTGCCAGCAACTCCGGGACAGACTTACAACAGCCCCAGCATTTT. Amino acids: CASNSGTDLQQPQHF.

The chain carries TRBV15 and TRBJ1-1, with TRBD1 identical over 7 bases. The CDR3 has 16 residues. The V segment lost 0 bases and the J segment 3 bases; nucleotides outside the gene matches: 7. Germline V gene lookup returns CDR1 LNHNV and CDR2 YYDKDF (reference sequence). The chain's CDR3 is CATSRDSEGADTEAFF. CDR3 coding DNA: TGTGCCACCAGCAGAGATAGTGAGGGGGCCGACACTGAAGCTTTCTTT.

The V call is TRBV27, the J call TRBJ2-5; D is uncertain. Germline CDR1 reads MNHEY; CDR2 reads SMNVEV (reference sequence). CDR3 size: 12 residues. V lost 4 bases, J lost 5 bases, and 8 bases lay in between. CDR3: CASSWGGETQYF. CDR3 sequence (DNA): TGTGCCAGCAGTTGGGGTGGGGAGACCCAGTACTTC.

The V call is TRBV18, the J call TRBJ1-5, with TRBD1 identical over 7 bases. V trimming: 4 bases; J trimming: 4 bases; junction bases outside the gene matches: 1. This CDR3 region has 13 residues. Germline V gene lookup returns CDR1 KGHSH and CDR2 LQKENI. The CDR3 region is CASSLTGNQPQHF. DNA for the CDR3: TGTGCCAGCTCACTGACAGGGAATCAGCCCCAGCATTTT.

CDR3 in amino acids: CASSAGTGLQPQHF. The CDR3 DNA reads TGTGCCAGCAGCGCCGGGACAGGGCTTCAGCCCCAGCATTTT. J is TRBJ1-5 and V is TRBV13; 9 bases match TRBD1. The germline V gene encodes CDR1 PRHDT and CDR2 FYEKMQ (reference sequence). J was trimmed by 6 bases and V by 5 bases; bases with no gene match: 5. This CDR3 comprises 14 residues.